The TCR beta chain under discussion was sequenced for a study of regulatory T cells in long-lasting Graves disease. Study-wide results and caveats: Clonotypes that were public and shared totalled around 2,700 in persistent patients versus over 800 in new patients. Patients with persistent disease showed a bias toward TRBV28, TRBJ1-2 and TRBJ2-5. Authors noted too few samples as a limitation.

Trimming stripped 6 bases from V and 1 base from J, with 17 bases between. Germline V gene data show CDR1 as MNHEY and CDR2 as SMNVEV (reference sequence). CDR3 length: 16 amino acids. HTBI primers from iRepertoire and Arm-PCR of CDR3 regions yielded the TCR beta libraries. TCRdb re-called the multiplex PCR reads with MiXCR, one entry per CDR3 protein. The sample contains hundreds of thousands of distinct CDR3 sequences, less than 25% of which appear only once. This clonotype was picked up many times. Its specificity is unknown. Stated time point: persistent/refractory GD, antithyroid drugs over 5 years with positive TRAb. PBMC RNA served as the TCR library source. It was an endocrinology department in Xi'an, China, that provided the patients.

The sequence came from a female donor with Graves disease. Material: peripheral blood mononuclear cells (PBMCs), obtained when the disease was refractory, from a patient treated with antithyroid drugs. The V call is TRBV27, the J call TRBJ2-3, with D possibly being TRBD2 (5 bases). The CDR3 DNA is TGTGCCAGCAGCCCAGTAGGCCTAGCAGGCACAGATACGCAGTATTTT. Amino acid sequence: CASSPVGLAGTDTQYF.